The T cell receptor (beta chain) under discussion was sequenced for a study of a mutant IDH1 vaccine in newly diagnosed glioma. As for the study in general: Patients received vaccination from 4-6 weeks after radiotherapy alone, or with temozolomide cycles. Males made up 62.5% and females roughly 40% of treated patients, whose mean age was around 40 years.

This CDR3 has 13 residues. V lost 7 bases, J lost 1 base, and 8 bases lay in between. Germline assignment: CDR1 SGHRS and CDR2 YFSETQ. In the case of this clone: Its cognate antigen is unknown.

Assay used: immunoSEQ multiplex PCR; TCRdb lists only in-frame clones, some missing. The table includes over 55,000 clones, around 90% detected once. Regarding time point: week 5, during vaccination. Vaccinated patients received 300 ug of mutant IDH1 20-mer peptide per dose, with topical imiquimod. In every donor, the tumor was a new WHO grade 3 or 4 IDH1-mutant, ATRX-lost astrocytoma. Specimen: PBMCs, collected from a glioma patient whose treatment included an IDH1 peptide vaccine. J is TRBJ2-2 and V is TRBV5-1, with TRBD1 as a possible D gene (5 bases). This TCR came from a woman between 40 and 50 years old with glioma. Here the CDR3 DNA reads TGCGCCAGCGGACACAGGAACACCGGGGAGCTGTTTTTT. Its translation is CASGHRNTGELFF.